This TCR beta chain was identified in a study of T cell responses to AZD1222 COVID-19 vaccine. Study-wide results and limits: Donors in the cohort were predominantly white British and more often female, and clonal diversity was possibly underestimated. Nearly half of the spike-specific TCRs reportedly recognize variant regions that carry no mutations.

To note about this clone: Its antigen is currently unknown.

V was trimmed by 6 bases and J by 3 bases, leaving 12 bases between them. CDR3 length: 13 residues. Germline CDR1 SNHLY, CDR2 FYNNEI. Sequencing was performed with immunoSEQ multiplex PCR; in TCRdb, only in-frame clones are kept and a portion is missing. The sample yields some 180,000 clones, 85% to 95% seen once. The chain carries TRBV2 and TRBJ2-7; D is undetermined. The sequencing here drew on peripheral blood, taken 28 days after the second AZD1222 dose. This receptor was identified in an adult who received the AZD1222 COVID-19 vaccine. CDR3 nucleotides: TGTGCCAGCAGGCCCGGGCCGAACTACGAGCAGTACTTC. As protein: CASRPGPNYEQYF.